The sequence of this T cell receptor beta chain was determined in a study of blood T cells in healthy people across ages. The CDR3 has 11 residues. Germline values: CDR1 SQVTM, CDR2 ANQGSEA. V gave up 7 bases and J gave up 3 bases, with 10 bases separating them. The use of a sample-barcoded 5' primer and a J-beta primer mix characterized a second PCR of about 7 to 12 cycles. MiXCR, run by TCRdb on the 5' RACE reads, gives a single entry per CDR3 protein. Of roughly 1.4 million distinct CDR3 sequences listed, approximately 59% are singletons. PBMCs, at least 6.5 million per sample, were isolated. Regarding the study as a whole: Expanded clonotype changes were possibly confounded by unknown donor CMV status.

This clonotype has only a few counts. Its target is unknown. This TCR came from a man aged 18 to 29 in good health. Sequenced input: blood. The chain employs TRBV29-1 and TRBJ2-7; D is possibly TRBD2 (6 bases). In DNA form, the CDR3 reads TGCAGCGGGAGGACTAACTACGAGCAGTACTTC. It is translated as CSGRTNYEQYF.